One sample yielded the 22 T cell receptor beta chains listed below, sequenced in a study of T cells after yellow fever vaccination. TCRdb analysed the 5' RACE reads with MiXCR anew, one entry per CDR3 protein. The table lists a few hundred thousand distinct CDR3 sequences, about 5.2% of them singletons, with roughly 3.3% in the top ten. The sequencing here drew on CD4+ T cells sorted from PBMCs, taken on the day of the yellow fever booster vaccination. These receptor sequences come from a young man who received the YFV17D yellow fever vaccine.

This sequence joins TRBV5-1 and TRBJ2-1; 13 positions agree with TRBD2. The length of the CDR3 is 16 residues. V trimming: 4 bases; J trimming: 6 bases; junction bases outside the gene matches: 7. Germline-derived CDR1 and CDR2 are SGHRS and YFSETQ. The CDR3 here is CASSPWGLAGPNEQFF. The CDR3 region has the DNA TGCGCCAGCAGCCCGTGGGGACTAGCGGGACCCAATGAGCAGTTCTTC.

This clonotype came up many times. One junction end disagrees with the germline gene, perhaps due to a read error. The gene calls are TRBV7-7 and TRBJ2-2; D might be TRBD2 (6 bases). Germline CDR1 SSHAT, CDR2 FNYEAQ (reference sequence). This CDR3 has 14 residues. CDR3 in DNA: TGTGCTAGCAGCCCCCGGGGGAGCACCGGGGAGCTGTTTTTT. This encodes CASSPRGSTGELFF. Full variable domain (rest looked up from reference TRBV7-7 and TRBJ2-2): GAGVSQSPRYKVTKRGQDVTLRCDPISSHATLYWYQQALGQGPEFLTYFNYEAQPDKSGLPSDRFSAERPEGSISTLTIQRTEQRDSAMYRCASSPRGSTGELFFGEGSRLTVL.

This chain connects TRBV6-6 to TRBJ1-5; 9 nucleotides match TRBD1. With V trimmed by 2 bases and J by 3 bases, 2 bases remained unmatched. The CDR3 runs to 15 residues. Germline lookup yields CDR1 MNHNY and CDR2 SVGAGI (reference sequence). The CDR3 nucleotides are TGTGCCAGCAGTTACGGACAGGGGTCCAATCAGCCCCAGCATTTT. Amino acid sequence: CASSYGQGSNQPQHF.

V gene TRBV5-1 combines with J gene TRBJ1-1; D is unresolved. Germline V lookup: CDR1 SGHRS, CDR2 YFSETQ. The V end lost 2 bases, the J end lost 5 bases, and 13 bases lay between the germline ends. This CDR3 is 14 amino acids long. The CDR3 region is CASSLNGDWTEAFF. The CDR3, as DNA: TGCGCCAGCAGCTTAAACGGGGATTGGACTGAAGCTTTCTTT.

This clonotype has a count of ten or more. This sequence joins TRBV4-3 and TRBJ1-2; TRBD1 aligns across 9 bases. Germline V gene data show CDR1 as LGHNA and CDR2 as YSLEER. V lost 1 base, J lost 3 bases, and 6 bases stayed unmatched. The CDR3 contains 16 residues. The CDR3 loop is CASSQVLDRGDYGYTF. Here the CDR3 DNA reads TGCGCCAGCAGCCAAGTCCTGGACAGGGGCGACTATGGCTACACCTTC.

CDR3 residues: CASSRQGAAEAFF. The CDR3 nucleotides read TGTGCCAGCAGCCGACAGGGGGCCGCTGAAGCTTTCTTT. The chain combines TRBV3-1 with TRBJ1-1; 10 nucleotides line up with TRBD1. The CDR3 consists of 13 residues. J lost 6 bases, V lost 4 bases, and 2 bases had no gene match. CDR1 is LGHDT, CDR2 YNNKEL, per germline (reference sequence).

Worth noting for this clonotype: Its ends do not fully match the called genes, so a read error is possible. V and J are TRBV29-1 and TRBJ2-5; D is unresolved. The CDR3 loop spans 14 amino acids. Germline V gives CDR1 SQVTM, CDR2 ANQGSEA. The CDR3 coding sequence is TGCAGCGCCTCGGTCTACACGTACCAAGAGGCCCAGTACTTC. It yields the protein CSASVYTYQEAQYF.

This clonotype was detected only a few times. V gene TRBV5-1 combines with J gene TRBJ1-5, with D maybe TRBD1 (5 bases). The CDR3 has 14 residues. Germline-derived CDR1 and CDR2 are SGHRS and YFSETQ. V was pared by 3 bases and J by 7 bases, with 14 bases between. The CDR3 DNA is TGCGCCAGCAGCTCGGGGCGGGGGGACCAGCCCCAGCATTTT. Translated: CASSSGRGDQPQHF.

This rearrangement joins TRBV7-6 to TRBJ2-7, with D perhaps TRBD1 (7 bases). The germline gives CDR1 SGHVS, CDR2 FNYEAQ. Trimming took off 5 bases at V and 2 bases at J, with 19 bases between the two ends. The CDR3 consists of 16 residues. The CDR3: CASSHSGGRYAYEQYF. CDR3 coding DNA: TGTGCCAGCAGCCACTCAGGGGGGCGATATGCCTACGAGCAGTACTTC. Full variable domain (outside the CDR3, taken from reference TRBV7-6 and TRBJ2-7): GAGVSQSPRYKVTKRGQDVALRCDPISGHVSLYWYRQALGQGPEFLTYFNYEAQQDKSGLPNDRFSAERPEGSISTLTIQRTEQRDSAMYRCASSHSGGRYAYEQYFGPGTRLTVT.

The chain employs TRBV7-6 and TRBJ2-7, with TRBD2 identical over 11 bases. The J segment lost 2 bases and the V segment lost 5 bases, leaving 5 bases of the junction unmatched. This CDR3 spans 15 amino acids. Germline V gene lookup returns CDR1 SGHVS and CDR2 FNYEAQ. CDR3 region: CASSILAGATYEQYF. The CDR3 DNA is TGTGCCAGCAGCATACTAGCGGGGGCCACCTACGAGCAGTACTTC.

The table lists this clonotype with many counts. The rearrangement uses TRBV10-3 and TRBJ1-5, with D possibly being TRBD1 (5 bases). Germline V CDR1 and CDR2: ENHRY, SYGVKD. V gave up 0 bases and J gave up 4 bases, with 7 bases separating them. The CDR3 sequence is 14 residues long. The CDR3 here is CAISESTENQPQHF. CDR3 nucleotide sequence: TGTGCCATCAGTGAGTCGACAGAAAATCAGCCCCAGCATTTT.

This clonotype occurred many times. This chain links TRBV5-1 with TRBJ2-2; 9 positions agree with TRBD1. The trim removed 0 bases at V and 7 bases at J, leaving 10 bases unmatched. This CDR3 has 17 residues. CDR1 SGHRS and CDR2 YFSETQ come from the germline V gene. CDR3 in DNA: TGCGCCAGCAGCTTGGACCCCGGGACAGGGTATAGCGGGGAGCTGTTTTTT. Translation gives CASSLDPGTGYSGELFF.

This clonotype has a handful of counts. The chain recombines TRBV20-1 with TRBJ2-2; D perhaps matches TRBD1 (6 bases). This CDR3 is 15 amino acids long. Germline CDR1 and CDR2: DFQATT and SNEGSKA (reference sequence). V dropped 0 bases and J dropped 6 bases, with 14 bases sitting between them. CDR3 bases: TGCAGTGCTAGAGATTTGGCCAGGGGTGCCGGGGAGCTGTTTTTT. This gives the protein CSARDLARGAGELFF.

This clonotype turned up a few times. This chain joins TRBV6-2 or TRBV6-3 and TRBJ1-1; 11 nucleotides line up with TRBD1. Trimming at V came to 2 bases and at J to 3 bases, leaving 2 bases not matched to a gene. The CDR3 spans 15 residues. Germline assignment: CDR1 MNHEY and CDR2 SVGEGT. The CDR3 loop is CASSYGTGGDTEAFF. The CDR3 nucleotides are TGTGCCAGCAGTTACGGGACAGGGGGGGACACTGAAGCTTTCTTT.

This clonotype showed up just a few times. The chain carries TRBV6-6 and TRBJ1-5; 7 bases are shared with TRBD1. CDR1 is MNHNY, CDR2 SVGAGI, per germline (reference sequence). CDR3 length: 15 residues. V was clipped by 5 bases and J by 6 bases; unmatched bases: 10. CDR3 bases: TGTGCCAGCAGTACCTCGACAGGGTGGGTTCAGCCCCAGCATTTT. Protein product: CASSTSTGWVQPQHF.

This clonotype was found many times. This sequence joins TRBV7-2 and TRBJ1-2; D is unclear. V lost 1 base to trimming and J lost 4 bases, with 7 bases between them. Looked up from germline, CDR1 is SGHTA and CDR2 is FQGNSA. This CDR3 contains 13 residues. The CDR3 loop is CASSLGPTYGYTF. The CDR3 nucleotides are TGTGCCAGCAGCTTAGGTCCCACCTATGGCTACACCTTC. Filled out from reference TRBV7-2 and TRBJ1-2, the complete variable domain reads GAGVSQSPSNKVTEKGKDVELRCDPISGHTALYWYRQSLGQGLEFLIYFQGNSAPDKSGLPSDRFSAERTGGSVSTLTIQRTQQEDSAVYLCASSLGPTYGYTFGSGTRLTVV.

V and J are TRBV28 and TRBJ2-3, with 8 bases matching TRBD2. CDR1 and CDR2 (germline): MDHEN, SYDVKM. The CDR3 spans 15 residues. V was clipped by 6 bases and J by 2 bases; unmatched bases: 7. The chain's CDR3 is CASRTGGANTDTQYF. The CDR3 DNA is TGTGCCAGCAGAACGGGGGGGGCTAACACAGATACGCAGTATTTT. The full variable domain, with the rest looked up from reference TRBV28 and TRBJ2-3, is DVKVTQSSRYLVKRTGEKVFLECVQDMDHENMFWYRQDPGLGLRLIYFSYDVKMKEKGDIPEGYSVSREKKERFSLILESASTNQTSMYLCASRTGGANTDTQYFGPGTRLTVL.

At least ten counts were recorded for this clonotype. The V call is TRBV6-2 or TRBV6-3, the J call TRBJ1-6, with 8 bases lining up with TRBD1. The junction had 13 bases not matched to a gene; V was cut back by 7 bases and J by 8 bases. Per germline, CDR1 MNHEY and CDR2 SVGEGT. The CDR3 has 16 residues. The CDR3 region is CASTPDRDRGDSPLHF. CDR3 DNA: TGTGCCAGCACTCCGGACCGCGACAGGGGTGATTCACCCCTCCACTTT.

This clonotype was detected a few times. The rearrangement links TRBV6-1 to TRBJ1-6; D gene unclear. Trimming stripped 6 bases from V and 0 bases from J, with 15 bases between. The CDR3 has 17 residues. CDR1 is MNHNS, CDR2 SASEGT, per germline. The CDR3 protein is CASRGTRGSSYNSPLHF. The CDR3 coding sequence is TGTGCCAGCAGGGGCACCCGCGGGAGCTCCTATAATTCACCCCTCCACTTT.

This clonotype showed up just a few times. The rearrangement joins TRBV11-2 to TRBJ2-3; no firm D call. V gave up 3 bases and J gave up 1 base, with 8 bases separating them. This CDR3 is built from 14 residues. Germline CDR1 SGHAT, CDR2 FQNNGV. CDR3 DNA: TGTGCCAGCAGCTTGGATTCTGGCACAGATACGCAGTATTTT. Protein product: CASSLDSGTDTQYF. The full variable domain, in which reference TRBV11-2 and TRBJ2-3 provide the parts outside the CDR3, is EAGVAQSPRYKIIEKRQSVAFWCNPISGHATLYWYQQILGQGPKLLIQFQNNGVVDDSQLPKDRFSAERLKGVDSTLKIQPAKLEDSAVYLCASSLDSGTDTQYFGPGTRLTVL.

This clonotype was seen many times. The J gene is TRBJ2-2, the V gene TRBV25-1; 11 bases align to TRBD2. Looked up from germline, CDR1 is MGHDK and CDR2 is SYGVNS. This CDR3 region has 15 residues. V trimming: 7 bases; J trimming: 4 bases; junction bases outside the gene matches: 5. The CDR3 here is CASIGLAGGTGELFF. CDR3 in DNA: TGTGCCAGCATTGGGCTAGCGGGGGGCACCGGGGAGCTGTTTTTT.

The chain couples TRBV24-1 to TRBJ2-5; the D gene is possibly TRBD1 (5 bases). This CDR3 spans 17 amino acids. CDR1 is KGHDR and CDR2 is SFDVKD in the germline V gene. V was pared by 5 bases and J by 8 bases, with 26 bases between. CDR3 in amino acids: CATSASLDSSGRDTQYF. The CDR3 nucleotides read TGTGCCACCAGTGCTTCGTTAGACAGCAGTGGCCGAGACACCCAGTACTTC.